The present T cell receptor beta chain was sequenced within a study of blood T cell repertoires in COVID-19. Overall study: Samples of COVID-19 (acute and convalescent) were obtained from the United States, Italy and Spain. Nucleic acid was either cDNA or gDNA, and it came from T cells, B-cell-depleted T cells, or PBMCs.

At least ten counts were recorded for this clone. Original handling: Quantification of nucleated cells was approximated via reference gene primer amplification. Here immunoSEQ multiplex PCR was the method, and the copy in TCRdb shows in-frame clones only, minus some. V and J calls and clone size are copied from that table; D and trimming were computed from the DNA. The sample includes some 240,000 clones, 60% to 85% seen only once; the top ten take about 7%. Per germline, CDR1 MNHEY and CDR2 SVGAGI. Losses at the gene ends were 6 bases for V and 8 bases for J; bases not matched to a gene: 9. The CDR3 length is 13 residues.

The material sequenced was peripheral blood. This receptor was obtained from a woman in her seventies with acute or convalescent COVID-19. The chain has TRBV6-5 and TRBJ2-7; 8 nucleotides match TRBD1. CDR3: CASRSQGANKQYF. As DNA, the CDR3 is TGTGCCAGCAGATCGCAGGGGGCTAACAAGCAGTACTTC.